Presented here are 15 T cell receptor beta chains from one specimen sequenced in a study of response to subunit inactivated influenza vaccine. TCRdb used MiXCR to reprocess the RT-PCR reads, holding one entry per CDR3 protein. The table records about 500,000 distinct CDR3 sequences, around 7.9% of them present only once. Specimen: PBMCs from blood, collected less than 30 months after vaccination. The origin of the receptors is a man aged 50-75 years who received an inactivated influenza vaccine.

This clonotype turned up a few times. The J gene is TRBJ2-1, the V gene TRBV19; either TRBD1 or TRBD2 may supply D (6 bases each). In germline, CDR1 is LNHDA, CDR2 SQIVND (reference sequence). This CDR3 contains 19 residues. The germline V and J ends were trimmed by 6 bases and 0 bases, with 24 bases remaining between them. CDR3 region: CASSPGGIVADSSYNEQFF. CDR3 sequence (DNA): TGTGCCAGTAGCCCCGGGGGCATAGTCGCGGATAGCTCCTACAATGAGCAGTTCTTC. The complete variable domain, with remaining parts taken from reference TRBV19 and TRBJ2-1, reads DGGITQSPKYLFRKEGQNVTLSCEQNLNHDAMYWYRQDPGQGLRLIYYSQIVNDFQKGDIAEGYSVSREKKESFPLTVTSAQKNPTAFYLCASSPGGIVADSSYNEQFFGPGTRLTVL.

The sample holds a few counts of this clonotype. The rearrangement uses TRBV4-2 and TRBJ2-7, with D perhaps TRBD1 (5 bases). Trimming removed 5 bases from V and 3 bases from J, with 14 bases in between. CDR3 size: 14 residues. The V gene's germline CDR1 is LGHNA and CDR2 YNFKEQ. The CDR3 region is CASSGRAQGYEQYF. The CDR3, as DNA: TGTGCCAGCAGCGGTAGGGCTCAGGGCTACGAGCAGTACTTC.

The chain combines TRBV6-1 with TRBJ1-2; 7 bases align to TRBD1. From germline, CDR1 is MNHNS and CDR2 SASEGT. V lost 6 bases, J lost 8 bases, and 9 bases stayed unmatched. This CDR3 is built from 13 residues. CDR3 sequence: CASSQAQGRGYTF. In nucleotides, the CDR3 is TGTGCCAGCAGCCAGGCACAGGGGAGGGGCTACACCTTC.

This clonotype was seen more than once but under ten times. CDR3 residues: CASAARGEGNQPQHF. DNA for the CDR3: TGTGCCAGTGCCGCCAGGGGAGAGGGCAATCAGCCCCAGCATTTT. This chain uses TRBV19 with TRBJ1-5, with TRBD1 as a possible D gene (6 bases). The CDR3 is made up of 15 amino acids. V was cut by 8 bases and J by 2 bases, with 16 bases left in between. Germline loops: CDR1 LNHDA, CDR2 SQIVND (reference sequence). Complete variable domain (other parts from reference TRBV19 and TRBJ1-5): DGGITQSPKYLFRKEGQNVTLSCEQNLNHDAMYWYRQDPGQGLRLIYYSQIVNDFQKGDIAEGYSVSREKKESFPLTVTSAQKNPTAFYLCASAARGEGNQPQHFGDGTRLSIL.

This clonotype has ten or more counts. V usage is TRBV7-3 and J usage is TRBJ2-7; D assignment may be TRBD1 or TRBD2 (5 bases each). The CDR3 is 13 residues long. V lost 3 bases and J lost 0, with 6 bases in between. The germline CDR1 and CDR2 sequences are SGHTA and FQGTGA. Written as DNA, the CDR3 is TGTGCCAGCAGCTTGGGGGTCTCCTACGAGCAGTACTTC. It translates to CASSLGVSYEQYF.

This clonotype has a handful of counts. V and J are TRBV20-1 and TRBJ2-3; a possible D gene is TRBD2 (6 bases). This CDR3 has 14 amino acids. V was cut by 1 base and J by 2 bases, with 10 bases left in between. CDR1 is DFQATT and CDR2 is SNEGSKA in the germline V gene (reference sequence). CDR3: CSARGAGNTDTQYF. DNA of the CDR3: TGCAGTGCTAGAGGTGCGGGAAACACAGATACGCAGTATTTT.

V usage is TRBV7-9 and J usage is TRBJ2-3; the match to TRBD2 covers 9 bases. CDR3 length equals 15 residues. The ends lost 5 bases at V and 5 bases at J; junction bases unmatched: 8. Germline lookup yields CDR1 SEHNR and CDR2 FQNEAQ (reference sequence). The chain's CDR3 is CASSKGLALGDTQYF. CDR3 DNA: TGTGCCAGCAGCAAGGGACTAGCTTTGGGAGATACGCAGTATTTT.

This clonotype was seen many times. V and J are TRBV6-4 and TRBJ1-6, with 7 bases fitting TRBD1. The germline V gene has CDR1 MRHNA and CDR2 SNTAGT. With 9 bases clipped from V and 5 bases from J, the junction kept 4 bases outside the gene matches. CDR3 size: 13 residues. The CDR3 region is CASPGQNNSPLHF. In DNA, the CDR3 is TGTGCCAGTCCGGGACAGAATAATTCACCCCTCCACTTT.

The chain links TRBV9 to TRBJ2-5, with D perhaps assigned TRBD1 or TRBD2 (6 bases each). Germline CDR1 reads SGDLS; CDR2 reads YYNGEE. Trimming left V 0 bases short and J 9 bases short, with 12 bases between. The CDR3 sequence is 13 residues long. The CDR3 sequence: CASSVEGGRAQYF. CDR3 sequence (DNA): TGTGCCAGCAGCGTAGAGGGGGGACGGGCCCAGTACTTC.

This clonotype was picked up many times. The rearrangement uses TRBV29-1 and TRBJ2-1, with D possibly matching TRBD2 (5 bases). The CDR3 runs to 14 residues. CDR1 and CDR2 (germline): SQVTM, ANQGSEA. Trimming left V 4 bases short and J 4 bases short, with 14 bases between. CDR3 in DNA: TGCAGCGTTGTATGGACTGGATATTACAATGAGCAGTTCTTC. It is translated as CSVVWTGYYNEQFF.

This clonotype was counted only a few times. The chain links TRBV3-1 to TRBJ1-4, with a weak D call TRBD1 (6 bases). The ends were cut back, 3 bases at V and 0 bases at J, with 11 bases in the middle. Germline CDR1 and CDR2: LGHDT and YNNKEL (reference sequence). This CDR3 comprises 16 residues. The CDR3 region has the DNA TGTGCCAGCAGCCACCCCAGGACAGCAACTAATGAAAAACTGTTTTTT. Translation: CASSHPRTATNEKLFF.

The chain uses TRBV9 and TRBJ2-1; D could derive from TRBD1 or TRBD2 (5 bases each). V gave up 1 base and J gave up 1 base, with 9 bases separating them. CDR3 length: 15 amino acids. Germline V gene sequence: CDR1 SGDLS, CDR2 YYNGEE. CDR3 DNA sequence: TGTGCCAGCAGCGTATGGGGGACGTCCTACAATGAGCAGTTCTTC. Translating gives CASSVWGTSYNEQFF.

This clonotype showed up many times. The V gene is TRBV29-1, the J gene TRBJ2-1; 8 nucleotides align to TRBD2. The CDR3 is made up of 13 amino acids. CDR1 is SQVTM, CDR2 ANQGSEA, per germline. V shed 4 bases and J 9 bases; nucleotides not matched to a gene: 8. The CDR3 DNA sequence: TGCAGCGTTGGGGTTAGCGGGGTCGCTGAGCAGTTCTTC. Its translation: CSVGVSGVAEQFF.

V gene TRBV6-2 or TRBV6-3 combines with J gene TRBJ2-2; maybe TRBD1 (6 bases). Germline values: CDR1 MNHEY, CDR2 SVGEGT. Deletions cut 6 bases from V and 4 bases from J, with 15 bases between. CDR3 length: 15 amino acids. CDR3 nucleotide sequence: TGTGCCAGCAGGCACAGGGCTTCGGGCACCGGGGAGCTGTTTTTT. The encoded protein is CASRHRASGTGELFF.

This clonotype was counted at least ten times. The chain recombines TRBV27 with TRBJ1-2, with 9 bases fitting TRBD1. The CDR3 runs 17 residues. Per the germline V gene, CDR1 is MNHEY and CDR2 is SMNVEV (reference sequence). The J segment lost 8 bases and the V segment lost 5 bases, leaving 18 bases of the junction unmatched. CDR3 bases: TGTGCCAGCAGTCTACGGCCCCCGGGACAGGGCGTTTACGGCTACACCTTC. This encodes CASSLRPPGQGVYGYTF.